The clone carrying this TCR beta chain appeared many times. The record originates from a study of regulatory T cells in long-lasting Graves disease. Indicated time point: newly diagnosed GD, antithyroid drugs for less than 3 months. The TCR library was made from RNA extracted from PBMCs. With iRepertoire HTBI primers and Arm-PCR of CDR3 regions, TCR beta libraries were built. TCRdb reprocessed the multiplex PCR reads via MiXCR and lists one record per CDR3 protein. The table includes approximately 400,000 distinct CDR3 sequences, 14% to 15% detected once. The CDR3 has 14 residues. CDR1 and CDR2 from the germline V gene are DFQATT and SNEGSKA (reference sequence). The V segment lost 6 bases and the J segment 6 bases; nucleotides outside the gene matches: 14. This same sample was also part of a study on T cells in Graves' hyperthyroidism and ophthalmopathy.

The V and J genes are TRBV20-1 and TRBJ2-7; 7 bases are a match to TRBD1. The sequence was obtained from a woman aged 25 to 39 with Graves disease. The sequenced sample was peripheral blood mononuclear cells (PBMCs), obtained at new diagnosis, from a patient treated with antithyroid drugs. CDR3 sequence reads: CSARERQGSSEQYF. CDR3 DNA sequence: TGCAGTGCCAGGGAAAGACAGGGATCAAGCGAGCAGTACTTC.